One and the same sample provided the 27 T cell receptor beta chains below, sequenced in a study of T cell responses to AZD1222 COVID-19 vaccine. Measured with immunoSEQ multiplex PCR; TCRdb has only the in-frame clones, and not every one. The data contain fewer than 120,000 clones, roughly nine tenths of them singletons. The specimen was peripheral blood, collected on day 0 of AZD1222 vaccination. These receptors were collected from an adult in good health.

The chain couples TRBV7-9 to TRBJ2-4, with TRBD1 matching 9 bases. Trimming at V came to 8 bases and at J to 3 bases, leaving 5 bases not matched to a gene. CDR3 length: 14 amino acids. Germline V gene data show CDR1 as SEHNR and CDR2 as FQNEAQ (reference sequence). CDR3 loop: CASQQGALKNIQYF. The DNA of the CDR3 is TGTGCCAGCCAACAGGGGGCTCTCAAAAACATTCAGTACTTC.

CDR3 residues: CASSTDLAKNIQYF. For the CDR3, the DNA is TGTGCCAGTAGTACAGATCTAGCCAAAAACATTCAGTACTTC. The chain combines TRBV19 with TRBJ2-4; D gene unclear. The CDR3 extends over 14 amino acids. Trimming pared 4 bases from V and 0 bases from J, leaving 7 bases between. In germline, CDR1 is LNHDA, CDR2 SQIVND (reference sequence).

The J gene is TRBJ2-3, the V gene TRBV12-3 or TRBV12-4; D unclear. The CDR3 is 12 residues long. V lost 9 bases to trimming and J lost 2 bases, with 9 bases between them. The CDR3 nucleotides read TGTGCCAGTGTGGGTTCCACAGATACGCAGTATTTT. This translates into CASVGSTDTQYF.

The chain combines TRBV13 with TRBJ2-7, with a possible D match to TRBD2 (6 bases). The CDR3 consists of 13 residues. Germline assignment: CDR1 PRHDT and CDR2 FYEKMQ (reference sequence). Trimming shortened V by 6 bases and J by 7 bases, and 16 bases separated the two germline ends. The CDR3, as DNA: TGTGCCAGCAGGCCCACCGGGGGTCAGGAGCAGTACTTC. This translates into CASRPTGGQEQYF.

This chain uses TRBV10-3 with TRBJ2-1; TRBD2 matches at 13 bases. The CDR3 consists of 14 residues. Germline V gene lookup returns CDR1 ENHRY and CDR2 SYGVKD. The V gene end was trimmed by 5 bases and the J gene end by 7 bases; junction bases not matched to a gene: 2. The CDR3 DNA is TGTGCCATCAGTACTAGCGGGGGGGAAAATGAGCAGTTCTTC. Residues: CAISTSGGENEQFF.

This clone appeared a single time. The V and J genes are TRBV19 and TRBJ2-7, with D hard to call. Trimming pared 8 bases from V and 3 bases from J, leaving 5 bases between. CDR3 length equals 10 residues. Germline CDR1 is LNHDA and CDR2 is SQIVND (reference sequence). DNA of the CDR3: TGTGCCAGTGGCTTCTACGAGCAGTACTTC. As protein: CASGFYEQYF.

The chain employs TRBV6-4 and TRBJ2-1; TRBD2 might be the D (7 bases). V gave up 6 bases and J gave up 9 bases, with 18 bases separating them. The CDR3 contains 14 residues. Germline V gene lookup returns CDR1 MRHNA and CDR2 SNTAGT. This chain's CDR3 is CASSPEGGASEQFF. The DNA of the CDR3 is TGTGCCAGCAGCCCTGAGGGGGGGGCCAGTGAGCAGTTCTTC.

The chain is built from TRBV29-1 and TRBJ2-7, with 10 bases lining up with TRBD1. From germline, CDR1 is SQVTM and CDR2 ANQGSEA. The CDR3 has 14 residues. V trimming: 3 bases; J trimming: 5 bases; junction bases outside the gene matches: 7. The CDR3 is CSVDSGTGVNEQYF. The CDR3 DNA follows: TGCAGCGTTGATAGTGGGACAGGGGTAAACGAGCAGTACTTC.

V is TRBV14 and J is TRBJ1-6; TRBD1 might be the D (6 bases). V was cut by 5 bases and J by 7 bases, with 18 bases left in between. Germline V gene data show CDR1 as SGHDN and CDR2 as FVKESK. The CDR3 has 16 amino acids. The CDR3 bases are TGTGCCAGCAGCTCGCTAGATTTCAGGGGAAATTCACCCCTCCACTTT. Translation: CASSSLDFRGNSPLHF.

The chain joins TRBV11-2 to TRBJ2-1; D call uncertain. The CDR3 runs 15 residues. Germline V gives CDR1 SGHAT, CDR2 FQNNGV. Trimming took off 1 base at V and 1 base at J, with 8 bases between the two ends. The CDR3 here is CASSLGTVSYNEQFF. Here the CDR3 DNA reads TGTGCCAGCAGCTTAGGGACGGTATCCTACAATGAGCAGTTCTTC. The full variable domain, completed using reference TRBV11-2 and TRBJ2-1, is EAGVAQSPRYKIIEKRQSVAFWCNPISGHATLYWYQQILGQGPKLLIQFQNNGVVDDSQLPKDRFSAERLKGVDSTLKIQPAKLEDSAVYLCASSLGTVSYNEQFFGPGTRLTVL.

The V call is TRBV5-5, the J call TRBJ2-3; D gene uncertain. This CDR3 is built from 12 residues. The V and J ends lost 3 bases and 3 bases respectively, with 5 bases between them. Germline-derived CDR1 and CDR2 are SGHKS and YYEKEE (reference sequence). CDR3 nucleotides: TGTGCCAGCAGCTCCACAACAGATACGCAGTATTTT. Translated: CASSSTTDTQYF.

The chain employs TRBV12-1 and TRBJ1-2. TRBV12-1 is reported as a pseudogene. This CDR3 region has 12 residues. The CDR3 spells CASRTANYGYTF. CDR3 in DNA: TGTGCCAGCAGGACGGCGAACTATGGCTACACCTTC.

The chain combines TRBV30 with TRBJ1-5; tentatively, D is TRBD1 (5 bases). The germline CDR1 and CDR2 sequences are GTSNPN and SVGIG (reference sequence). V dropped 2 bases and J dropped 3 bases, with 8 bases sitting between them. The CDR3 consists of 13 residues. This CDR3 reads CAWSLTVNQPQHF. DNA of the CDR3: TGTGCCTGGAGTTTGACAGTCAATCAGCCCCAGCATTTT.

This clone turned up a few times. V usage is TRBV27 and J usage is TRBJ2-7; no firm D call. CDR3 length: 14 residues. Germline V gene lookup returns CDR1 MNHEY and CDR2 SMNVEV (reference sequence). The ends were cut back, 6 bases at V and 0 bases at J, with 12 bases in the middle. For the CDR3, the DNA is TGTGCCAGCAGCCACGATAAAAGCTCCTACGAGCAGTACTTC. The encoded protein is CASSHDKSSYEQYF.

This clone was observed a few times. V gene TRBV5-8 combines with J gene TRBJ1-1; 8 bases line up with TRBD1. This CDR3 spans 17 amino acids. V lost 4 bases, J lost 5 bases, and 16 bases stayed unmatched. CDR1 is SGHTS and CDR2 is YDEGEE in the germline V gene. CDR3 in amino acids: CASSPDSSGRGLTEAFF. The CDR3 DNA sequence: TGTGCCAGCAGCCCCGACTCGAGCGGCAGGGGGCTGACTGAAGCTTTCTTT. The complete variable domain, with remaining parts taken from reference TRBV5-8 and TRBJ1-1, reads EAGVTQSPTHLIKTRGQQATLRCSPISGHTSVYWYQQALGLGLQFLLWYDEGEERNRGNFPPRFSGRQFPNYSSELNVNALELEDSALYLCASSPDSSGRGLTEAFFGQGTRLTVV.

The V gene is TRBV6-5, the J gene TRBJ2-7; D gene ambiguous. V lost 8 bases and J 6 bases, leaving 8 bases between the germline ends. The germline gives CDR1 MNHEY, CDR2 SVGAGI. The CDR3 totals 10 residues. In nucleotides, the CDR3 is TGTGCCAGCCTCTACGTCGAGCAGTACTTC. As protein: CASLYVEQYF.

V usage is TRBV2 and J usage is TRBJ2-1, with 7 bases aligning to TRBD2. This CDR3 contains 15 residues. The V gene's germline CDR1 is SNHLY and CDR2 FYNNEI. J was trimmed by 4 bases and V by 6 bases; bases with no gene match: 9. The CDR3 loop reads CASSASGLLYNEQFF. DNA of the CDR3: TGTGCCAGCAGCGCCTCGGGACTACTATACAATGAGCAGTTCTTC.

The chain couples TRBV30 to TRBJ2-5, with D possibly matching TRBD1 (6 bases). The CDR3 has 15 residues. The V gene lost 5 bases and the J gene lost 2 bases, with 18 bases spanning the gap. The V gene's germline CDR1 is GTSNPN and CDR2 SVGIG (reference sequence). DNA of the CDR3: TGTGCCTGGCGCAACTGGGGGCAGAAACAAGAGACCCAGTACTTC. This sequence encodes CAWRNWGQKQETQYF.

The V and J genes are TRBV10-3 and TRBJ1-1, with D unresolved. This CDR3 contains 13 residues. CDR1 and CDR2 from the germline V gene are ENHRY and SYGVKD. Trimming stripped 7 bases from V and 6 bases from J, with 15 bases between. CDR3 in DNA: TGTGCCATCAAGTGGGGTCGAGAAGCTGAAGCTTTCTTT. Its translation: CAIKWGREAEAFF.

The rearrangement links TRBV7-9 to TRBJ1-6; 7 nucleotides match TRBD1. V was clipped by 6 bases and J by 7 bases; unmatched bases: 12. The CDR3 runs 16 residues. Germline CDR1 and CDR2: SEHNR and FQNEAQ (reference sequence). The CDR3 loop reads CASSQTGDLENSPLHF. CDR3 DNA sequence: TGTGCCAGCAGTCAAACAGGGGATCTAGAAAATTCACCCCTCCACTTT.

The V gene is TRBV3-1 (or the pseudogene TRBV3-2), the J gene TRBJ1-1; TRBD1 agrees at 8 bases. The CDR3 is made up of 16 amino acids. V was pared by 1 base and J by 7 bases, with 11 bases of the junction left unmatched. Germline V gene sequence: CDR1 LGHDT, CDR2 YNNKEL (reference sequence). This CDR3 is CASSQGGGRGRDEAFF. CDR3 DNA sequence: TGTGCCAGCAGCCAAGGCGGTGGCAGGGGGCGAGATGAAGCTTTCTTT.

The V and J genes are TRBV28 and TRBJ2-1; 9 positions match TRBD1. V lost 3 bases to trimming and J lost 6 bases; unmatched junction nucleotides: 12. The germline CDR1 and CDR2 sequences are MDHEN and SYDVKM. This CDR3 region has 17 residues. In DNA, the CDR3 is TGTGCCAGCAGTTTTCTACCGGGACAGGGACCAAGCAATGAGCAGTTCTTC. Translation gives CASSFLPGQGPSNEQFF.

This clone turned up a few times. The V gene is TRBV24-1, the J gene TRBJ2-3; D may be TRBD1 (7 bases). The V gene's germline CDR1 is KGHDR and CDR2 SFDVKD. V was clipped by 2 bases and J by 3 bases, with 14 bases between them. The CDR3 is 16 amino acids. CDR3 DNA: TGTGCCACCAGTGATTGGGGCAGGGGGAGGACAGATACGCAGTATTTT. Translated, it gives CATSDWGRGRTDTQYF.

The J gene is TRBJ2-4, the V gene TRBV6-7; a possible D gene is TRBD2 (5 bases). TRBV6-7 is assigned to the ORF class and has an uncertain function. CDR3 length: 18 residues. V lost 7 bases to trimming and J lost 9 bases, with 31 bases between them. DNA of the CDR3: TGTGCCAGCATCCCCAAAACTTGGGGTCGCGGGTACGGGCGCATTCAGTACTTC. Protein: CASIPKTWGRGYGRIQYF.

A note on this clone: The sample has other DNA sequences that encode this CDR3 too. CDR3 loop: CAIGTGYGYTF. The CDR3 bases are TGTGCCATCGGGACCGGGTATGGCTACACCTTC. The chain has TRBV10-3 and TRBJ1-2; maybe TRBD1 (5 bases). This CDR3 is 11 amino acids long. The germline V gene encodes CDR1 ENHRY and CDR2 SYGVKD. V lost 8 bases to trimming and J lost 5 bases, with 9 bases between them.

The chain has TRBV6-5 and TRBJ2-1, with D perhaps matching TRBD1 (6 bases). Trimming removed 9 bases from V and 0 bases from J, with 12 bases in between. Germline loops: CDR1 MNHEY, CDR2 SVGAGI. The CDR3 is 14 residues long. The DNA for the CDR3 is TGTGCCAGTACAGGGCCGAGCTCCTACAATGAGCAGTTCTTC. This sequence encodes CASTGPSSYNEQFF.

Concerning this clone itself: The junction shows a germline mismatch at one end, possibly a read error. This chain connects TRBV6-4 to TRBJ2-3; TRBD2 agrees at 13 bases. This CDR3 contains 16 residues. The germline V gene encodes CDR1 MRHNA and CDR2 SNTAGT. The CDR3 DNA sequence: TGTGCCAGCAGTTACTCGGGACTAGCGGGGATAGATACGCAGTATTTT. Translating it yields CASSYSGLAGIDTQYF.